The clone carrying this TCR beta chain turned up a few times. Its antigen is undetermined. This entry is derived from a study of CD8 T cells in ankylosing spondylitis. Notes on the study in general: Matched ankylosing spondylitis synovial fluid reportedly contained a significantly enriched population of disease-linked clones. In peripheral blood, disease-linked CD8+ clones occurred at relatively low frequencies. Seemingly distinctive of ankylosing spondylitis blood was a TCR beta motif formed by eight highly homologous variants.

Making the TCR beta libraries involved quantitative 5'-RACE with molecular barcodes. MiXCR, run by TCRdb on the 5' RACE reads, gives a single entry per CDR3 protein. The repertoire holds approximately 140,000 distinct CDR3 sequences, with approximately 17% as singletons. V was clipped by 3 bases and J by 9 bases; unmatched bases: 6. This CDR3 region has 15 residues. CDR1 is MDHEN and CDR2 is SYDVKM in the germline V gene. The sequencing sample was made of blood, either unsorted or a sorted T cell fraction (not recorded which). This receptor was identified in a male donor with ankylosing spondylitis. The rearrangement joins TRBV28 to TRBJ2-2; the match to TRBD1 covers 11 bases. CDR3 bases: TGTGCCAGCAGTTTGAGGACAGGGGGCTCTAGGGAGCTGTTTTTT. This codes for CASSLRTGGSRELFF.